The T cell receptor beta chain under discussion was sequenced for a study of T cell changes during pregnancy in multiple sclerosis (dated by TCRdb to between 2018 and 2021). About the full investigation: Changes in the T cell repertoire over the course of pregnancy were examined in this study in women with multiple sclerosis.

As concerns this clone: It lacks a known antigen. Qualities for individual bases were not recorded, and no much larger clone is one base off.

The library was obtained by the immunoSEQ multiplex PCR assay. TCRdb's version of the immuneACCESS table is confined to in-frame rearrangements and falls short of the full clone set. An unresolved V gene accounts for under half of the shortfall where checked; the remainder is of unknown origin. Present in this sample are more than 40,000 clones, around 90% of which were seen just once. The top ten hold approximately 1.5% of the sample. The sequence was collected from a female donor in good health, enrolled as a control in a pregnancy study. The sample here was peripheral blood, taken in the first trimester of pregnancy.

The CDR3 in this case is CASSAGQIATNEKLFF. At the DNA level, the sequence is TGTGCCAGCAGCGCGGGACAGATTGCAACTAATGAAAAACTGTTTTTT. The rearranged chain carries TRBV9 and TRBJ1-4; 7 bases in the junction line up with TRBD1. Trimming takes 3 bases off V and 0 bases off J; junction bases not matched to a gene: 5. From its cysteine to its phenylalanine, the CDR3 spans 16 amino acids. The CDR3 DNA has 48 bases and is translated from base 1. Looking up the germline V gene yields CDR1 SGDLS and CDR2 YYNGEE. With the rest looked up from the reference TRBV9 and TRBJ1-4 genes rather than sequenced, the full variable domain is DSGVTQTPKHLITATGQRVTLRCSPRSGDLSVYWYQQSLDQGLQFLIQYYNGEERAKGNILERFSAQQFPDLHSELNLSSLELGDSALYFCASSAGQIATNEKLFFGSGTQLSVL.